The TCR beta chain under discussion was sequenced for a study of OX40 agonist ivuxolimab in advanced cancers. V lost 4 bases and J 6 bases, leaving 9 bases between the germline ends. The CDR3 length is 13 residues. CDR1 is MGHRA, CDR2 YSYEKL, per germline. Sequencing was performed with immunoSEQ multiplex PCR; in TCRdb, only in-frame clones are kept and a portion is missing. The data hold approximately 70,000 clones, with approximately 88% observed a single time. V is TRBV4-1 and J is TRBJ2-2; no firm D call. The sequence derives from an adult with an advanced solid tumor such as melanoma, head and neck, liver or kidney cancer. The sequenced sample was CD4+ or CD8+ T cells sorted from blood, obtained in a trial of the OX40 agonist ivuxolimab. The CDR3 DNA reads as TGCGCCAGCAGCCGCCGGGTCCCCGGGGAGCTGTTTTTT. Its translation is CASSRRVPGELFF.